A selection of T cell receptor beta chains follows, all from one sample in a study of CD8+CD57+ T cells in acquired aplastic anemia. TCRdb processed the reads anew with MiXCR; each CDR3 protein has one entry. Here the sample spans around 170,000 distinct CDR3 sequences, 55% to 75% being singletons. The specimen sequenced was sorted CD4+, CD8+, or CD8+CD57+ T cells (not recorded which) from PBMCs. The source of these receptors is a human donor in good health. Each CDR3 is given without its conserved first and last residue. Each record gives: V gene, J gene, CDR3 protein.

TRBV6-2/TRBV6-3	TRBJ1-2	ASRGGLTGKGNYGYT
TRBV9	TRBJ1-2	ASRRTGLYGYT
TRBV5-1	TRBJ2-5	ASSLFGTAETQY
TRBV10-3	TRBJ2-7	AMAGLISNEQY
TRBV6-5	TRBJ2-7	ASSYSSRGYEQY
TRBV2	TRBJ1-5	ASSEGVRHSNQPQH
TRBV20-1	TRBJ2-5	SAREPQGAGETQY
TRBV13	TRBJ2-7	ASSPGTAYEQH
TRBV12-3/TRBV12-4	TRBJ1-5	ASSSETNQPQH
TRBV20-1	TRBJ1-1	SDRSGPTAF